This TCR beta chain was found in a study of human T cells and chemical hapten exposure. Study-wide background: Read at 6 days, the patch tests placed 0.01% DPC on the upper back. Variability of per-sample TCR yields stemmed mainly from small differences in pooled library volume.

As the library was built, unique molecular identifiers were attached to individual cDNA molecules. Authors' methods: Sample-level TCR yields exhibited a median of approximately 96,000, with a range of about 23,224 to 700,000. TCRdb re-called the RACE reads through MiXCR, storing one row per CDR3 protein. The V and J calls and clone size come from TCRdb's table, not from the authors' own analysis. This sample has about 84,000 distinct CDR3 sequences, with 9.5% to 14% found just once. This CDR3 spans 14 amino acids. Per germline, CDR1 WSHSY and CDR2 SAAADI. Trimming removed 4 bases at V and 4 bases at J, with 8 bases between. The table lists this clonotype with a few counts. Specified time point: patch test 3, about 24 weeks after DPC sensitization. Treatment in this sample: therapeutic diphenylcyclopropenone sensitization with weekly scalp DPC.

The V gene is TRBV10-2, the J gene TRBJ2-6; a weak D match, TRBD2 (5 bases). The source material was whole blood, sampled in connection with sensitization to the hapten diphenylcyclopropenone (DPC). The receptor comes from a woman between 50 and 59 years old with alopecia areata. Some clones in this sample may be carry-over from other donors' samples. CDR3 nucleotides: TGCGCCAGCAGTGTGGAGGCAGGGGCCAACGTCCTGACTTTC. Amino acid sequence: CASSVEAGANVLTF.